These T cell receptor beta chains were read from a single sample in a study of neurological immune-mediated disorders. TCRdb passed the 5' RACE reads through MiXCR, listing each CDR3 protein once. The sample consists of some 26,000 distinct CDR3 sequences, 5% to 7.5% of them appearing once. The sequencing input was PBMCs. These receptors were obtained from a woman between 50 and 59 years old in good health. CDR3s include the opening cysteine and the closing phenylalanine or tryptophan. D genes are given only for firm matches. Clone size is given for some rows only: seen once, a few or many times, or a class if the clone is expanded.

size	length	V	J	D	DNA	CDR3
many	15	TRBV7-8	TRBJ2-7	TRBD2	TGTGCCAGCAGCACGGGACTAGCGGGGGGCCACGAGCAGTACTTC	CASSTGLAGGHEQYF
many	17	TRBV5-8	TRBJ2-3	NA	TGTGCCAGCAGCTCAGGTTTGGGGGGCTATAGCACAGATACGCAGTATTTT	CASSSGLGGYSTDTQYF
many	14	TRBV9	TRBJ2-3	NA	TGTGCCAGCAGCGTAGTGGGGGCGGGAGATACGCAGTATTTT	CASSVVGAGDTQYF
many	16	TRBV10-3	TRBJ2-2	NA	TGTGCCATCAGTGAAACCGTTTGGGCGAACACCGGGGAGCTGTTTTTT	CAISETVWANTGELFF
many	14	TRBV20-1	TRBJ1-5	NA	TGCAGTGCTATACACACAGGGTACAATCAGCCCCAGCATTTT	CSAIHTGYNQPQHF
NA	15	TRBV24-1	TRBJ1-1	NA	TGTGCCACCAAAGGGCGCTGGGGGGACAACACTGAAGCTTTCTTT	CATKGRWGDNTEAFF
many	17	TRBV20-1	TRBJ2-1	TRBD2	TGCAGTGCTCTGGGACTAGCGGGAAGTTACTCCTACAATGAGCAGTTCTTC	CSALGLAGSYSYNEQFF
many	14	TRBV20-1	TRBJ2-6	TRBD1	TGCAGTGCAAGAGACAGGGCTGGGGCCAACGTCCTGACTTTC	CSARDRAGANVLTF
many	16	TRBV15	TRBJ2-5	TRBD1	TGTGCCACCAGCAGAGACCGGGGACAGGGGCGAGAGACCCAGTACTTC	CATSRDRGQGRETQYF
many	15	TRBV4-2	TRBJ1-4	TRBD1	TGTGCCAGCAGCCAGTCGCGACAGGGAAATGAAAAACTGTTCTTT	CASSQSRQGNEKLFF
NA	18	TRBV18	TRBJ2-2	NA	TGTGCCAGCTCACCATCCGCCGGGACCGCCGCGAACACCGGGGAGCTGTTTTTT	CASSPSAGTAANTGELFF
many	18	TRBV27	TRBJ1-1	TRBD1	TGTGCCAGCAGTTTATCCGCGACAGGGGGCCATATAAACACTGAAGCTTTCTTT	CASSLSATGGHINTEAFF
many	15	TRBV27	TRBJ2-3	NA	TGTGCCAGCAGTTTTGGGCTAGCGTCCACAGATACGCAGTATTTT	CASSFGLASTDTQYF
many	16	TRBV7-3	TRBJ2-7	NA	TGTGCCAGCAGGTCCCTCGGGGCAGGGGAAAGCTACGAGCAGTACTTC	CASRSLGAGESYEQYF
many	14	TRBV28	TRBJ1-5	NA	TGTGCCAGCATCAGGCCGTATAGCAATCAGCCCCAGCATTTT	CASIRPYSNQPQHF
many	21	TRBV9	TRBJ2-1	TRBD2	TGTGCCAGCAGCGTAGTAGCTACGGGACTAGCGGGCCGACCTTCCTACAATGAGCAGTTCTTC	CASSVVATGLAGRPSYNEQFF
many	13	TRBV29-1	TRBJ1-1	NA	TGCAGCGTTGCTAGGGGGGGCGACACTGAAGCTTTCTTT	CSVARGGDTEAFF
many	14	TRBV6-5	TRBJ1-5	NA	TGTGCCAGCAGTGGACACGGCATCAATCAGCCCCAGCATTTT	CASSGHGINQPQHF
many	14	TRBV7-9	TRBJ2-3	TRBD2	TGTGCCAGCAGCGACGTCGGGGGGACAGATACGCAGTATTTT	CASSDVGGTDTQYF
many	16	TRBV20-1	TRBJ2-5	TRBD1	TGCAGTGCTAGACGAGGACAGGGCCACGGACCAGAGGCCCAGTACTTC	CSARRGQGHGPEAQYF
many	14	TRBV5-1	TRBJ2-3	TRBD1	TGCGCCAGCAGCTCGGACAGGAACACAGATACGCAGTATTTT	CASSSDRNTDTQYF
many	14	TRBV5-1	TRBJ1-2	NA	TGCGCCAGCAGCCCGTCGACAGAAAACTATGGCTACACCTTC	CASSPSTENYGYTF
many	13	TRBV5-4	TRBJ2-1	TRBD1	TGTGCCAGCAGCGGGGACAGTTACAATGAGCAGTTCTTC	CASSGDSYNEQFF